This is a list of T cell receptor beta chains from one sample in a study of cytomegalovirus exposure and HLA in healthy donors. Measured with immunoSEQ multiplex PCR; TCRdb has only the in-frame clones, and not every one. Here the sample spans approximately 190,000 clones, about 89% being singletons. Sequenced sample: PBMCs. The receptor set was obtained from a young man in good health and CMV-seronegative. Both conserved end residues are part of each CDR3. The D gene is left open where the match is weak. Clone size is shown for a subset of rows, as once, few, many or a class of expanded clone.

size: .
D: TRBD2
J: TRBJ2-5
V: TRBV5-4
DNA: TGTGCCAGCAGCCGCGGGGCTAGCGGGAGGGAAGAGACCCAGTACTTC
CDR3: CASSRGASGREETQYF

size: few
D: TRBD2
J: TRBJ2-7
V: TRBV28
DNA: TGTGCCAGCAGTTCCCGGACTAGCGGGAGGGCCCTCTCCGAGCAGTACTTC
CDR3: CASSSRTSGRALSEQYF

size: .
D: TRBD2
J: TRBJ2-7
V: TRBV19
DNA: TGTGCCAGTAGTACAGCCGGCGGGGGCGAGCAGTACTTC
CDR3: CASSTAGGGEQYF

size: .
D: TRBD2
J: TRBJ2-1
V: TRBV19
DNA: TGTGCCAGTAGAGCCGGGACTAGGGCCTATGAGCAGTTCTTC
CDR3: CASRAGTRAYEQFF

size: .
D: TRBD1
J: TRBJ1-5
V: TRBV5-1
DNA: TGCGCCAGCAGCTTGTGGGGACAGGGCGATCAGCCCCAGCATTTT
CDR3: CASSLWGQGDQPQHF

size: .
D: .
J: TRBJ1-2
V: TRBV6-6
DNA: TGTGCCAGCAGTTACTCGCAGGGGAACTATGGCTACACCTTC
CDR3: CASSYSQGNYGYTF

size: .
D: .
J: TRBJ2-7
V: TRBV27
DNA: TGTGCCAGCAGTTTATCGCGGGCTCGAGAGCGGTTCTCCTACGAGCAGTACTTC
CDR3: CASSLSRARERFSYEQYF

size: .
D: TRBD2
J: TRBJ2-3
V: TRBV5-5
DNA: TGTGCCAGCAGCCGGGAGCTCGGCGGGAGGGCAGATACGCAGTATTTT
CDR3: CASSRELGGRADTQYF

size: once
D: .
J: TRBJ1-4
V: TRBV6-5
DNA: TGTGCCAGCAGTACTCGGGCAACTAATGAAAAACTGTTTTTT
CDR3: CASSTRATNEKLFF

size: .
D: .
J: TRBJ1-2
V: TRBV6-5
DNA: TGTGCCAGCAGTTACCTAAAGGTGGGGGGTGGCTACACCTTC
CDR3: CASSYLKVGGGYTF

size: .
D: .
J: TRBJ2-3
V: TRBV25-1
DNA: TGTGCCAGCAGTGCCCGGGTAGGGGAAGATACGCAGTATTTT
CDR3: CASSARVGEDTQYF

size: medium-sized
D: TRBD1
J: TRBJ1-4
V: TRBV4-3
DNA: TGCGCCAGCAGCCAAGACACCGGGACAGGGTTTGAAAAACTGTTTTTT
CDR3: CASSQDTGTGFEKLFF

size: .
D: TRBD2
J: TRBJ2-3
V: TRBV27
DNA: TGTGCCAGCAGACCTAGCGGGGGGCGAGGCACAGATACGCAGTATTTT
CDR3: CASRPSGGRGTDTQYF

size: .
D: TRBD1
J: TRBJ1-5
V: TRBV5-1
DNA: TGCGCCAGCAGCAAAACGACAGGGGGCAATCAGCCCCAGCATTTT
CDR3: CASSKTTGGNQPQHF

size: .
D: TRBD1
J: TRBJ1-6
V: TRBV5-4
DNA: TGTGCCAGCAGCCGTGACAGGGGTAATTCACCCCTCCACTTT
CDR3: CASSRDRGNSPLHF

size: .
D: .
J: TRBJ2-5
V: TRBV2
DNA: TGTGCCAGCTACCCCCAGGGTAGTGGAACAGAGACCCAGTACTTC
CDR3: CASYPQGSGTETQYF

size: .
D: .
J: TRBJ2-7
V: TRBV6-1
DNA: TGTGCCAGCAGTGAATGGGGGGGCGACTCCTACGAGCAGTACTTC
CDR3: CASSEWGGDSYEQYF

size: .
D: .
J: TRBJ1-2
V: TRBV7-9
DNA: TGTGCCAGCCTGCGAGCCGACTCCGGGGGGGGCTACACCTTC
CDR3: CASLRADSGGGYTF

size: .
D: .
J: TRBJ2-7
V: TRBV5-6
DNA: TGTGCCAGCAGCTTGACGGGTAGCTCCTACGAGCAGTACTTC
CDR3: CASSLTGSSYEQYF

size: .
D: TRBD2
J: TRBJ2-1
V: TRBV29-1
DNA: TGCAGCGGGCTTCTCGGGGGGTTCTCCTACAATGAGCAGTTCTTC
CDR3: CSGLLGGFSYNEQFF

size: few
D: TRBD1
J: TRBJ2-4
V: TRBV2
DNA: TGTGCCAGCAGTGCAAACGGACAGGGAGCGAACAGTCAGTACTTC
CDR3: CASSANGQGANSQYF

size: .
D: .
J: TRBJ2-6
V: TRBV5-1
DNA: TGCGCCAGCAGCAGTACCTCTGGGGCCAACGGCCTGACTTTC
CDR3: CASSSTSGANGLTF

size: once
D: TRBD1
J: TRBJ1-5
V: TRBV30
DNA: TGTGCCTGGGTACCCGACAGGGGTGTTCGTAGCAATCAGCCCCAGCATTTT
CDR3: CAWVPDRGVRSNQPQHF

size: .
D: .
J: TRBJ2-3
V: TRBV27
DNA: TGTGCCAGCAGTTTAGGCCTCTCCCCCACAGATACGCAGTATTTT
CDR3: CASSLGLSPTDTQYF

size: .
D: TRBD1
J: TRBJ1-4
V: TRBV28
DNA: TGTGCCAGCAGTTTATTGTTTATTGGGGCAGGGGGTGGAGAAAAACTGTTTTTT
CDR3: CASSLLFIGAGGGEKLFF

size: .
D: TRBD2
J: TRBJ2-2
V: TRBV7-8
DNA: TGTGCCAGCAGCTTAGATTTAGGGGAGGGCGGGGAGCTGTTTTTT
CDR3: CASSLDLGEGGELFF

size: .
D: TRBD1
J: TRBJ1-4
V: TRBV4-1
DNA: TGCGCCAGCAGCCCTTGGAGGGGGCGGGAAAAACTGTTTTTT
CDR3: CASSPWRGREKLFF

size: .
D: .
J: TRBJ1-2
V: TRBV7-2
DNA: TGTGCCAGCAGCTTCTCCCTGACAGATGGCTACACCTTC
CDR3: CASSFSLTDGYTF